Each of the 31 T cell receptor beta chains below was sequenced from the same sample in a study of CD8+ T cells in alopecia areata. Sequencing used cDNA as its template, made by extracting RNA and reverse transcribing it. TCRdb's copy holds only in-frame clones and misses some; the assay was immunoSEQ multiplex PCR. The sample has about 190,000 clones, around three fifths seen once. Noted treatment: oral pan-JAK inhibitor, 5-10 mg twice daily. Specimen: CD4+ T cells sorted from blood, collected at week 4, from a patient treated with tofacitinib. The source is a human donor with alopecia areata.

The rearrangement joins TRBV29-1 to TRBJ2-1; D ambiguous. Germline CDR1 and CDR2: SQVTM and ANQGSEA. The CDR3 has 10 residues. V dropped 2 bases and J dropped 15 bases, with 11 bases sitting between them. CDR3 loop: CSVERQPTFF. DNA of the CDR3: TGCAGCGTTGAACGTCAGCCTACGTTCTTC.

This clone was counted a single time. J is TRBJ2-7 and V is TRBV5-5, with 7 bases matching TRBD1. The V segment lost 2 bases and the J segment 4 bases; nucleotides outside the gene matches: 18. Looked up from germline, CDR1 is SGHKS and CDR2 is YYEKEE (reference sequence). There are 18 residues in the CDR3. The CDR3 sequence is CASSFRQGRGSVGYEQYF. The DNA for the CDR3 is TGTGCCAGCAGCTTCAGACAGGGCCGAGGTTCAGTCGGATACGAGCAGTACTTC.

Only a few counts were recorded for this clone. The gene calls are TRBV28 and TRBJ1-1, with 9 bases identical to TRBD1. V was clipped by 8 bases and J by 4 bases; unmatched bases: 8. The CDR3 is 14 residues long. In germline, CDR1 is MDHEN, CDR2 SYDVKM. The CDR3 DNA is TGTGCCAGCCCACAGGGGGCAGACAGCACTGAAGCTTTCTTT. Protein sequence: CASPQGADSTEAFF.

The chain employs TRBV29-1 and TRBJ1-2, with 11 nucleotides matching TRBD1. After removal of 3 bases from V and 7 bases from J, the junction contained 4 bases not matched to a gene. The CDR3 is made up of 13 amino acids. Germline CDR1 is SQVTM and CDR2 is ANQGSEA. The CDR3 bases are TGCAGCGTTGAGGGACAGGGGGAGCGTGGCTACACCTTC. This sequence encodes CSVEGQGERGYTF.

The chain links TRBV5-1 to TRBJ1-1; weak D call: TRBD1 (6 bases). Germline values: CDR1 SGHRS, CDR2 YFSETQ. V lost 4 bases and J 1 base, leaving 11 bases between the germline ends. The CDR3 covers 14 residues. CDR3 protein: CASSPGHANTEAFF. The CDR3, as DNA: TGCGCCAGCAGCCCGGGACACGCGAACACTGAAGCTTTCTTT.

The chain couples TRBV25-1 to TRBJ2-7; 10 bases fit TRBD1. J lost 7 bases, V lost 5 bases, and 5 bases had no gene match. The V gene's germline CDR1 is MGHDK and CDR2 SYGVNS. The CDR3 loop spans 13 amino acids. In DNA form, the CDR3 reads TGTGCCAGCAGTAACGACAGGGGGCGGGAGCAGTACTTC. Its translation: CASSNDRGREQYF.

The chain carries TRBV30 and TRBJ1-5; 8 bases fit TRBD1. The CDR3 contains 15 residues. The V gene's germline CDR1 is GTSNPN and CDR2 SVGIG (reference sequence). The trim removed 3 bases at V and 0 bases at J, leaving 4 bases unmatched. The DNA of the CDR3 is TGTGCCTGGAGAGAACAGGGGGTTAGCAATCAGCCCCAGCATTTT. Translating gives CAWREQGVSNQPQHF.

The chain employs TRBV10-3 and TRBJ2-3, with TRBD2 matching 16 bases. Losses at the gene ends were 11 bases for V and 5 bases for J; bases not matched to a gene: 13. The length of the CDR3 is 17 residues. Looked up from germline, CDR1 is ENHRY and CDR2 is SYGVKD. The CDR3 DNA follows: TGTGCCCACGCCCTGGGGACTAGCGGGGGGGCCAGAGATACGCAGTATTTT. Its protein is CAHALGTSGGARDTQYF.

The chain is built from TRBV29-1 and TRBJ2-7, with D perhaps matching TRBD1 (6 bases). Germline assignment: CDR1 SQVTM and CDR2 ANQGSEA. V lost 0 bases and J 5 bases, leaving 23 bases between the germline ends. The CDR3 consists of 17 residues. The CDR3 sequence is CSVEDRCKRGSPDEQYF. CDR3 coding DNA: TGCAGCGTTGAAGATCGGTGTAAGAGGGGGAGTCCCGACGAGCAGTACTTC.

Here the CDR3 DNA reads TGCGCCAGCCGTCCGGGGATAACGGGTAATGAGCAGTTCTTC. Translating gives CASRPGITGNEQFF. The chain joins TRBV5-1 to TRBJ2-1; D possibly corresponds to TRBD2 (5 bases). The germline V gene has CDR1 SGHRS and CDR2 YFSETQ. V was pared by 7 bases and J by 7 bases, with 18 bases between. The CDR3 contains 14 residues.

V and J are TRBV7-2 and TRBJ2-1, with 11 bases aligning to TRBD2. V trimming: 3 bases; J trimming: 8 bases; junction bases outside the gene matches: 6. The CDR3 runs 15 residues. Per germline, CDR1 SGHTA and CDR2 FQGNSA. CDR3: CASSFRLAGSDEQFF. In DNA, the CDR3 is TGTGCCAGCAGCTTTAGACTAGCGGGGTCCGATGAGCAGTTCTTC.

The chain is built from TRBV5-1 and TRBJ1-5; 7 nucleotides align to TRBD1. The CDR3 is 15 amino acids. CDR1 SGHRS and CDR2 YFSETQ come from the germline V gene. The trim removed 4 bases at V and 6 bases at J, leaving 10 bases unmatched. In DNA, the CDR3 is TGCGCCAGCAGCCCCTCGACAGGGCAAAGTCAGCCCCAGCATTTT. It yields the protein CASSPSTGQSQPQHF. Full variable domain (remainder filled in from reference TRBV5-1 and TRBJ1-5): KAGVTQTPRYLIKTRGQQVTLSCSPISGHRSVSWYQQTPGQGLQFLFEYFSETQRNKGNFPGRFSGRQFSNSRSEMNVSTLELGDSALYLCASSPSTGQSQPQHFGDGTRLSIL.

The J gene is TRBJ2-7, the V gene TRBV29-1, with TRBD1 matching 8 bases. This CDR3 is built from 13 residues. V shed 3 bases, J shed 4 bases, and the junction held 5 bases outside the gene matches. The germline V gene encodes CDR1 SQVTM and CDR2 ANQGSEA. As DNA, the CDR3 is TGCAGCGTTGAGGGAGGACAGGGTTACGAGCAGTACTTC. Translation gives CSVEGGQGYEQYF.

The CDR3 nucleotides read TGTGCCAGCAGTTCCCGGGCGGGTCTGTACAATGAGCAGTTCTTC. Translation: CASSSRAGLYNEQFF. This chain links TRBV6-1 with TRBJ2-1; perhaps TRBD2 as D (5 bases). The V and J ends lost 5 bases and 4 bases respectively, with 15 bases between them. Per the germline V gene, CDR1 is MNHNS and CDR2 is SASEGT. There are 15 residues in the CDR3.

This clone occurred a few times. CDR3 coding DNA: TGTGCCAGCAGCCGGGACTTAGGGCAAACAGATACGCAGTATTTT. Translating gives CASSRDLGQTDTQYF. J is TRBJ2-3 and V is TRBV7-9; D perhaps matches TRBD2 (6 bases). The germline V gene encodes CDR1 SEHNR and CDR2 FQNEAQ (reference sequence). Deletions cut 5 bases from V and 3 bases from J, with 15 bases between. This CDR3 has 15 residues.

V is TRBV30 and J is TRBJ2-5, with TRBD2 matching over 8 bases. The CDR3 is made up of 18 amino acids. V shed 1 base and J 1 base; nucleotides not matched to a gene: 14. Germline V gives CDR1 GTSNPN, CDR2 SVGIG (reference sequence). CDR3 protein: CAWSGYPGGQKFQETQYF. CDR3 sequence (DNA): TGTGCCTGGAGTGGTTATCCGGGGGGGCAAAAGTTCCAAGAGACCCAGTACTTC.

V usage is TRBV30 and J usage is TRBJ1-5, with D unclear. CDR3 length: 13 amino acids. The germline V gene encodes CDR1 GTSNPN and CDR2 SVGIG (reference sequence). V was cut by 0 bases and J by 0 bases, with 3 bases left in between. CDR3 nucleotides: TGTGCCTGGAGTGTATCTAGCAATCAGCCCCAGCATTTT. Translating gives CAWSVSSNQPQHF.

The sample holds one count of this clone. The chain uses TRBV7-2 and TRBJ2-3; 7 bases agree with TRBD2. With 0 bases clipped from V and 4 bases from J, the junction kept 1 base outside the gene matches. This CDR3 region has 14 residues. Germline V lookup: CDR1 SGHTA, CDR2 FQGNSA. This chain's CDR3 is CASSLAGGSDTQYF. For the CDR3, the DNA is TGTGCCAGCAGCTTAGCGGGGGGGTCAGATACGCAGTATTTT.

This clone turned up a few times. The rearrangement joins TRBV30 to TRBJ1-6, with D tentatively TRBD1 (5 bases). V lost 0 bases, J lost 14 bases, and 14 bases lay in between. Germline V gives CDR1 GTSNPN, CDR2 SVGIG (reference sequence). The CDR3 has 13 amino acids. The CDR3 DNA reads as TGTGCCTGGAGTGTACGTGGGGGATTGGCCCTCCACTTT. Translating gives CAWSVRGGLALHF.

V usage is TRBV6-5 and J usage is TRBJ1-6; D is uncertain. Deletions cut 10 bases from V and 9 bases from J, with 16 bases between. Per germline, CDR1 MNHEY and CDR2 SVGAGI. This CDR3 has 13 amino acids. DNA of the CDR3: TGTGCCACCCGTGCCCGCGAGACTTCACCCCTCCACTTT. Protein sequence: CATRARETSPLHF.

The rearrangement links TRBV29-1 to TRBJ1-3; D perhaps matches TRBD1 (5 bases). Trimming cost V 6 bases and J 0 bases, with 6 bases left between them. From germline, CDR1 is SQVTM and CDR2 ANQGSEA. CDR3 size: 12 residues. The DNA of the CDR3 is TGCAGCGTGGGACCCTCTGGAAACACCATATATTTT. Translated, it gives CSVGPSGNTIYF.

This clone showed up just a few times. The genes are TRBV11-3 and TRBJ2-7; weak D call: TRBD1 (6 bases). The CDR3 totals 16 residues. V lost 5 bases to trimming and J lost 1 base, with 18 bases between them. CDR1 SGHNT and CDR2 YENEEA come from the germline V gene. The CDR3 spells CASSPYRDEGSYEQYF. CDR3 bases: TGTGCCAGCAGCCCATACAGGGATGAGGGTTCCTACGAGCAGTACTTC.

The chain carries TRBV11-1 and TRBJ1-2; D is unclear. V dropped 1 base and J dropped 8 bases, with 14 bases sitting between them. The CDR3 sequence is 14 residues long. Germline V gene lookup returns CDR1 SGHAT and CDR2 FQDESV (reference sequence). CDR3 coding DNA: TGTGCCAGCAGCTTAGGGCAGGCGACTGCCGGCTACACCTTC. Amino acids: CASSLGQATAGYTF.

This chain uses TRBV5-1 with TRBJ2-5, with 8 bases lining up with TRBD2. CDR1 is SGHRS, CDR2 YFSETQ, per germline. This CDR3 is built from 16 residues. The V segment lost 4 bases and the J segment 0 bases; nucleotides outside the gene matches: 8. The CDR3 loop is CASSPPGLVYQETQYF. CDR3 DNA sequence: TGCGCCAGCAGCCCCCCGGGACTAGTGTACCAAGAGACCCAGTACTTC.

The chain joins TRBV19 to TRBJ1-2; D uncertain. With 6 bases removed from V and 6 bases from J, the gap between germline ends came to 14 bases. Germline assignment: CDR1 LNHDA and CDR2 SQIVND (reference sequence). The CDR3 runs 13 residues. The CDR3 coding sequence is TGTGCCAGTAGCCTGATCCGGGTCGATGGCTACACCTTC. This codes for CASSLIRVDGYTF.

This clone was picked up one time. The chain's CDR3 is CASSFLRYQETQYF. The CDR3 nucleotides read TGTGCCAGCAGCTTCTTGCGGTACCAAGAGACCCAGTACTTC. J is TRBJ2-5 and V is TRBV7-8; no definite D call. The germline V gene encodes CDR1 SGHVS and CDR2 FQNEAQ. The CDR3 loop spans 14 amino acids. V lost 3 bases and J lost 0, with 8 bases in between.

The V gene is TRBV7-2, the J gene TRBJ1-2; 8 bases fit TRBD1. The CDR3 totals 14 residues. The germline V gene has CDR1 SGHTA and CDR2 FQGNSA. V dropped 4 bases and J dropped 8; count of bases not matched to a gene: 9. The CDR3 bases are TGTGCCAGCAGCTACGTCCCGACAGGGGCCGGCTACACCTTC. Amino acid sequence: CASSYVPTGAGYTF.

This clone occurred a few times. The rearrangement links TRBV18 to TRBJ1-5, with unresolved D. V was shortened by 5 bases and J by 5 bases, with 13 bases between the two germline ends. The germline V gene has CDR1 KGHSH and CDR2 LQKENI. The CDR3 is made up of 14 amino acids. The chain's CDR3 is CASSTDGRDQPQHF. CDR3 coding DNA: TGTGCCAGCTCAACCGACGGGAGGGATCAGCCCCAGCATTTT.

CDR3 nucleotide sequence: TGTGCCAGCAGTCCCGCTGGGAGCTCCTACAATGAGCAGTTCTTC. It yields the protein CASSPAGSSYNEQFF. J is TRBJ2-1 and V is TRBV6-5; TRBD2 might be the D (5 bases). Germline CDR1 MNHEY, CDR2 SVGAGI. The ends were cut back, 5 bases at V and 0 bases at J, with 11 bases in the middle. CDR3 length: 15 residues.

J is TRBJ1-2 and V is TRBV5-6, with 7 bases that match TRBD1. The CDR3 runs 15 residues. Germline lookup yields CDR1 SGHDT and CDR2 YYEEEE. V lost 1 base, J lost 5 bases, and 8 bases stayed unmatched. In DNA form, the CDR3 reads TGTGCCAGCAGCTTGAGTGGGCAGGGGGAGTATGGCTACACCTTC. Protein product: CASSLSGQGEYGYTF.

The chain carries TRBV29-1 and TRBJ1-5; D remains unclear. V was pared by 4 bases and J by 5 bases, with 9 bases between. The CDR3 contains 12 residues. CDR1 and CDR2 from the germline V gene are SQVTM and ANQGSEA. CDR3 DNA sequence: TGCAGCGTTGGGGAACTTGATCAGCCCCAGCATTTT. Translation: CSVGELDQPQHF.